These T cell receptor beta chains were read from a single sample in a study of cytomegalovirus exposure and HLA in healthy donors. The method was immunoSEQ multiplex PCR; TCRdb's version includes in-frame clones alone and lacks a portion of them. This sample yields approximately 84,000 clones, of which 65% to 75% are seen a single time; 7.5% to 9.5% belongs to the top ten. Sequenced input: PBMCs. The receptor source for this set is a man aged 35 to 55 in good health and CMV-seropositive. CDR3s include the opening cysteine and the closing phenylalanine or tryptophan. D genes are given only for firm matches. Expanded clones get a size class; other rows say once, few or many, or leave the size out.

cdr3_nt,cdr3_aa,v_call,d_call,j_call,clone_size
TGTGCCAGCAGTTACACTAGCGGGAGGGCTCGGGAGACCCAGTACTTC,CASSYTSGRARETQYF,TRBV6-6,TRBD2,TRBJ2-5,.
TGTGCCACCAGCAGAGACGGGGGGCCAGCTACGGAACAGTACTTC,CATSRDGGPATEQYF,TRBV15,.,TRBJ2-7,.
TGTGCCCTATCGGCAGGGGGTGAGACCCAGTACTTC,CALSAGGETQYF,TRBV30,TRBD1,TRBJ2-5,.
TGTGCCAGCAGCCAATCAGGCAGGGGCACTGAAGCTTTCTTT,CASSQSGRGTEAFF,TRBV14,.,TRBJ1-1,.
TGTGCCAGCAGCTTAGGGACGGGAGGGGAGACCCAGTACTTC,CASSLGTGGETQYF,TRBV7-8,TRBD2,TRBJ2-5,.
TGTGCCAGCAGTTTTACAACGGGGGACACAGATACGCAGTATTTT,CASSFTTGDTDTQYF,TRBV27,.,TRBJ2-3,.
TGTGCCAGTAGTATGCCACAGGGGGGTAGCAATCAGCCCCAGCATTTT,CASSMPQGGSNQPQHF,TRBV19,TRBD1,TRBJ1-5,.
TGTGCCAGCAGTGCACTTGGGCAGAACACTGAAGCTTTCTTT,CASSALGQNTEAFF,TRBV28,.,TRBJ1-1,.
TGTGCCTTCCAGATAACCACAGATACGCAGTATTTT,CAFQITTDTQYF,TRBV30,.,TRBJ2-3,.
TGTGCCAGCAGCTGGGACCCTAGCGGGGGACACACAGATACGCAGTATTTT,CASSWDPSGGHTDTQYF,TRBV7-2,TRBD2,TRBJ2-3,.
TGTGCCAGCAGACCCAGGACAGGGGGCTATGGCTACACCTTC,CASRPRTGGYGYTF,TRBV6-5,TRBD1,TRBJ1-2,once
TGTGCCAGCACCCCGGACAGGACAGATACGCAGTATTTT,CASTPDRTDTQYF,TRBV6-5,TRBD1,TRBJ2-3,.
TGTGCCAGCAGCTTTCGGGGAGGGCCGTACACCGGGGAGCTGTTTTTT,CASSFRGGPYTGELFF,TRBV7-8,TRBD2,TRBJ2-2,.
TGTGCCAGCAGCTTAAGGGGGGAGGGCACTGAAGCTTTCTTT,CASSLRGEGTEAFF,TRBV7-2,.,TRBJ1-1,.